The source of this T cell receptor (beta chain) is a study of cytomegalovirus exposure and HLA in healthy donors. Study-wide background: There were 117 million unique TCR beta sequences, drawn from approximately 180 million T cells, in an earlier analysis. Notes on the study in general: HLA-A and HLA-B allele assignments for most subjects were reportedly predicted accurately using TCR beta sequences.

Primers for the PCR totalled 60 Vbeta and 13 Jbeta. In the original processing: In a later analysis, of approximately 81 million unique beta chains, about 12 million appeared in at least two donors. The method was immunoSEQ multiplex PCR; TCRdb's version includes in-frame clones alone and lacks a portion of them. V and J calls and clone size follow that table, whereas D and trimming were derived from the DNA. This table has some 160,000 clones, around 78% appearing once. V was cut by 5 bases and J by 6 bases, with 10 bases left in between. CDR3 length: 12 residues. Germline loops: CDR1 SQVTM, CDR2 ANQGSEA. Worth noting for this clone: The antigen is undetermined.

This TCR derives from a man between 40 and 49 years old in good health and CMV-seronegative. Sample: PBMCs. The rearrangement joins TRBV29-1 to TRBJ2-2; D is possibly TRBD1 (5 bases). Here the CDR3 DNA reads TGCAGCGTTTCGACAGTGGCCGGGGAGCTGTTTTTT. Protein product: CSVSTVAGELFF.